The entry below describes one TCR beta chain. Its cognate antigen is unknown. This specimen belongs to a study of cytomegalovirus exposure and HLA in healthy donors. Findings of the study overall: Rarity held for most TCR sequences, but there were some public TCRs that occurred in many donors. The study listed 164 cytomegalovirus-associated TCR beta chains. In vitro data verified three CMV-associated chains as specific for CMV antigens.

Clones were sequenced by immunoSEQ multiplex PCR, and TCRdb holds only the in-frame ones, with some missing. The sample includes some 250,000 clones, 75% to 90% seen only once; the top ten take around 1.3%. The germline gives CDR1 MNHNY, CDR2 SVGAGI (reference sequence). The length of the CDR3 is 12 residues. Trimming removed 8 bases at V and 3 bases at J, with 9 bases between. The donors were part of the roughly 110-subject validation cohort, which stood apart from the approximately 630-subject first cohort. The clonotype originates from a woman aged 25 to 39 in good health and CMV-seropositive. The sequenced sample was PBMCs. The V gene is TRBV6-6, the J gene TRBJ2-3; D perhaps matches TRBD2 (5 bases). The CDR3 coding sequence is TGTGCCAGCGAAAGCGGTACAGATACGCAGTATTTT. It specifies CASESGTDTQYF.